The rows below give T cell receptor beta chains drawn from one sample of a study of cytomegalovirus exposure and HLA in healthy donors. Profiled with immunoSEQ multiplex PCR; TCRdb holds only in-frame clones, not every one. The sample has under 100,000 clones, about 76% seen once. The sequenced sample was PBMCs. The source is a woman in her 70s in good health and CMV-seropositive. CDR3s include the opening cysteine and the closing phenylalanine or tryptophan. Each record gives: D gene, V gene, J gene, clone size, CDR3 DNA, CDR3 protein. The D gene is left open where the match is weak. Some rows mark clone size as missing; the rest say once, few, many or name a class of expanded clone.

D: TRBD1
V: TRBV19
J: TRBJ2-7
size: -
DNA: TGTGCCAGTAGTGACCGGGACAGGGGGCGCGAGCAGTACTTC
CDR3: CASSDRDRGREQYF

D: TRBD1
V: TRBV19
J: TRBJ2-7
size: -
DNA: TGTGCCAGTAGGGGCGGGGGACAGGGGAACTCCTACGAGCAGTACTTC
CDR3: CASRGGGQGNSYEQYF

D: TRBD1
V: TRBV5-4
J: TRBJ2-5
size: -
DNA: TGTGCCAGCAGCTTCCGGGACAGGGCCCAAGAGACCCAGTACTTC
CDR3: CASSFRDRAQETQYF

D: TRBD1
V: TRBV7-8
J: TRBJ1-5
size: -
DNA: TGTGCCAGCAGCCAGGACAGGGTCAATCAGCCCCAGCATTTT
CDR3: CASSQDRVNQPQHF

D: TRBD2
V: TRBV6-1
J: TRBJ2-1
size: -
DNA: TGTGCCAGCAGTGGGACTAGCGGGAGTTCCTACAATGAGCAGTTCTTC
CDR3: CASSGTSGSSYNEQFF

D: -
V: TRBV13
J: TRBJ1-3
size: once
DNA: TGTGCCAGCAGCTCAACCCCGGGGGGCGGTGGAAACACCATATATTTT
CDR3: CASSSTPGGGGNTIYF

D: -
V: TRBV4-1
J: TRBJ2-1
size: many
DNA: TGCGCCAGCAGCCAAGCGTACGGAGGGAGCTCCTACAATGAGCAGTTCTTC
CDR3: CASSQAYGGSSYNEQFF

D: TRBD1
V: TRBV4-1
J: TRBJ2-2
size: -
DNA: TGCGCCAGCAGCCACCCGGGACAGTCAAAGGAGGAGCTGTTTTTT
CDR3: CASSHPGQSKEELFF

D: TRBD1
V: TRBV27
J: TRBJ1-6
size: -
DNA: TGTGCCAGCAACAGAAGGACAGGGAGGCGACGGAATAATTCACCCCTCCACTTT
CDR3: CASNRRTGRRRNNSPLHF

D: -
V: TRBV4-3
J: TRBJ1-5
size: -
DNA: TGCGCCAGCAGCCAACCCCCACCGTATGAAAAGGGGATTGACAATCAGCCCCAGCATTTT
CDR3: CASSQPPPYEKGIDNQPQHF

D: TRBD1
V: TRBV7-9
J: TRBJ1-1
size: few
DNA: TGTGCCAGCAGCTTGCCGGGACAGCAGAACACTGAAGCTTTCTTT
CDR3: CASSLPGQQNTEAFF